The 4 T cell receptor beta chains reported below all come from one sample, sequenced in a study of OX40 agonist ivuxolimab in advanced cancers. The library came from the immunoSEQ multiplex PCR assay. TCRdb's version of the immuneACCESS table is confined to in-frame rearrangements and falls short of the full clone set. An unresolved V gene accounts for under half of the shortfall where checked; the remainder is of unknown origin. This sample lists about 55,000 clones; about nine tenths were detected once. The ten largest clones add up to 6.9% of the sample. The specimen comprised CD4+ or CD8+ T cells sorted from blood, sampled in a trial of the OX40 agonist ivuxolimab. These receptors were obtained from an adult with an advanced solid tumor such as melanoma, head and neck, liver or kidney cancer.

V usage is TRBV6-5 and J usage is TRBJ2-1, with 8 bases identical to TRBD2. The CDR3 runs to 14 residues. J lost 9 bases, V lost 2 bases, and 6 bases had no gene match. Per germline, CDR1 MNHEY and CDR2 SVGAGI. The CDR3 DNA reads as TGTGCCAGCAGTTACGCGGGAGGCCCCGGTGAGCAGTTCTTC. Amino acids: CASSYAGGPGEQFF.

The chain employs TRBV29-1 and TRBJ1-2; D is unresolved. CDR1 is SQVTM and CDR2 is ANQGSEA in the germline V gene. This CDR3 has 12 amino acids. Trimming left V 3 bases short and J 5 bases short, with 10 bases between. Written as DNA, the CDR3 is TGCAGCGTTGATCCTGTGCCTTATGGCTACACCTTC. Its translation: CSVDPVPYGYTF.

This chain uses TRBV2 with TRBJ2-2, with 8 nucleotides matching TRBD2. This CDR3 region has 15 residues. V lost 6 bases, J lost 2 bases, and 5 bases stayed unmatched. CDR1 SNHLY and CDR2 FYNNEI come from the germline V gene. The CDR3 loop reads CASRPTSGNTGELFF. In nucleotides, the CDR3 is TGTGCCAGCAGACCTACTAGCGGAAACACCGGGGAGCTGTTTTTT.

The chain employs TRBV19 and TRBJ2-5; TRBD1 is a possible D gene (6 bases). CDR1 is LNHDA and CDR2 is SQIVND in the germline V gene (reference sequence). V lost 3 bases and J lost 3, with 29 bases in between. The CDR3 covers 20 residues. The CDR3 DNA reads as TGTGCCAGTAGTATTACAGGGAAACTTTCCAGCGCTTCCCGTAAAGAGACCCAGTACTTC. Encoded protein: CASSITGKLSSASRKETQYF.